The 30 T cell receptor beta chains below all came from one sample that was sequenced in a study of shared clonotypes between healthy human individuals. Terminally differentiated effector memory CD45RA+ cells were excluded by CCR7 positive selection of CD45RO-negative cells. Only in-frame clones appear in the TCRdb table, and some are missing; sequencing was by immunoSEQ multiplex PCR. The sample yields some 2 million clones, around 96% seen once. The sample taken for sequencing was naive CD8+ T cells sorted from blood. The receptors shown here come from a man aged 18 to 29 in good health.

This chain links TRBV15 with TRBJ1-2; 10 bases map to TRBD1. This CDR3 contains 15 residues. J lost 6 bases, V lost 2 bases, and 6 bases had no gene match. Germline assignment: CDR1 LNHNV and CDR2 YYDKDF (reference sequence). The CDR3 DNA sequence: TGTGCCACCAGCAGATCTCCGGGACAGGGGAATGGCTACACCTTC. Translation: CATSRSPGQGNGYTF.

The chain has TRBV28 and TRBJ2-3; D not certain. Germline CDR1 is MDHEN and CDR2 is SYDVKM. V dropped 2 bases and J dropped 0 bases, with 9 bases sitting between them. This CDR3 has 15 amino acids. CDR3 sequence (DNA): TGTGCCAGCAGTTTAGCGCTGTCTAGCACAGATACGCAGTATTTT. It encodes CASSLALSSTDTQYF.

About this clone: Other DNA sequences within the sample encode an identical CDR3. The chain has TRBV9 and TRBJ2-7, with unresolved D. The V end was cut by 2 bases, the J end by 2 bases, with 11 bases between. From germline, CDR1 is SGDLS and CDR2 YYNGEE. The CDR3 is 14 residues long. In DNA, the CDR3 is TGTGCCAGCAGCGTGGACGGAAGCACCTACGAGCAGTACTTC. This translates into CASSVDGSTYEQYF. Using reference TRBV9 and TRBJ2-7 for the parts outside the CDR3, the full variable domain is DSGVTQTPKHLITATGQRVTLRCSPRSGDLSVYWYQQSLDQGLQFLIQYYNGEERAKGNILERFSAQQFPDLHSELNLSSLELGDSALYFCASSVDGSTYEQYFGPGTRLTVT.

The V call is TRBV20-1, the J call TRBJ1-1; no firm D call. This CDR3 spans 11 amino acids. With 5 bases removed from V and 8 bases from J, the gap between germline ends came to 12 bases. CDR1 is DFQATT and CDR2 is SNEGSKA in the germline V gene (reference sequence). The CDR3 is CSAPRGAEAFF. CDR3 in DNA: TGCAGTGCTCCTCGAGGAGCGGAAGCTTTCTTT.

Concerning this clone: The same CDR3 can be traced to other DNA sequences in this sample. V usage is TRBV9 and J usage is TRBJ2-5; weak D call: TRBD2 (5 bases). The CDR3 is 13 residues long. The V gene lost 2 bases and the J gene lost 0 bases, with 5 bases spanning the gap. The germline gives CDR1 SGDLS, CDR2 YYNGEE. CDR3 bases: TGTGCCAGCAGCGTGGAGGACCAAGAGACCCAGTACTTC. This sequence encodes CASSVEDQETQYF.

The chain joins TRBV5-6 to TRBJ1-4; the match to TRBD1 covers 9 bases. The CDR3 has 14 amino acids. In germline, CDR1 is SGHDT, CDR2 YYEEEE. V trimming: 3 bases; J trimming: 6 bases; junction bases outside the gene matches: 3. CDR3 nucleotides: TGTGCCAGCAGCTACGGACAGGGGTATGAAAAACTGTTTTTT. Translating gives CASSYGQGYEKLFF.

V and J are TRBV27 and TRBJ1-1; D is undetermined. This CDR3 contains 12 residues. Trimming took off 5 bases at V and 1 base at J, with 5 bases between the two ends. From germline, CDR1 is MNHEY and CDR2 SMNVEV (reference sequence). The CDR3: CASSIGNTEAFF. CDR3 bases: TGTGCCAGCAGTATAGGGAACACTGAAGCTTTCTTT.

This chain uses TRBV7-2 with TRBJ2-1, with TRBD2 matching 7 bases. Trimming took 5 bases from V and 7 from J; bases not matched to a gene: 11. The CDR3 length is 15 residues. CDR1 is SGHTA, CDR2 FQGNSA, per germline. The chain's CDR3 is CASSTSPISGNEQFF. The CDR3 region has the DNA TGTGCCAGCAGCACCAGCCCCATTAGCGGGAATGAGCAGTTCTTC.

V usage is TRBV11-1 and J usage is TRBJ2-5, with TRBD2 identical over 9 bases. CDR3 length equals 16 residues. V dropped 1 base and J dropped 3; count of bases not matched to a gene: 6. Germline CDR1 SGHAT, CDR2 FQDESV (reference sequence). Written as DNA, the CDR3 is TGTGCCAGCAGCTTAGGTCCAGCGGGGGGCAAAGAGACCCAGTACTTC. This gives the protein CASSLGPAGGKETQYF.

In this sample, this clone turned up once. Additional DNA sequences in this sample encode the identical CDR3. The V gene is TRBV27, the J gene TRBJ1-5; D gene uncertain. V lost 3 bases and J lost 0, with 3 bases in between. CDR1 MNHEY and CDR2 SMNVEV come from the germline V gene (reference sequence). This CDR3 comprises 13 residues. In DNA form, the CDR3 reads TGTGCCAGCAGTTTTTTTAGCAATCAGCCCCAGCATTTT. Translation: CASSFFSNQPQHF.

The chain employs TRBV25-1 and TRBJ2-3; 13 bases line up with TRBD2. Germline-derived CDR1 and CDR2 are MGHDK and SYGVNS. Unmatched junction bases numbered 5, after V lost 4 bases and J lost 4 bases. CDR3 length equals 16 residues. CDR3 in amino acids: CASSATSGGAADTQYF. The CDR3, as DNA: TGTGCCAGCAGTGCCACTAGCGGGGGGGCCGCAGATACGCAGTATTTT.

This clone was counted a single time. The chain couples TRBV10-2 to TRBJ2-1; 9 bases map to TRBD1. With 4 bases clipped from V and 4 bases from J, the junction kept 20 bases outside the gene matches. Germline V gene data show CDR1 as WSHSY and CDR2 as SAAADI. The CDR3 has 20 residues. CDR3 in amino acids: CASSGEFLTGGQGLYNEQFF. The CDR3 region has the DNA TGCGCCAGCAGTGGCGAGTTTTTGACGGGGGGACAGGGTCTGTACAATGAGCAGTTCTTC.

The chain employs TRBV19 and TRBJ2-7; 9 bases fit TRBD2. The germline V gene encodes CDR1 LNHDA and CDR2 SQIVND (reference sequence). The junction had 3 bases not matched to a gene; V was cut back by 1 base and J by 2 bases. The CDR3 spans 15 residues. The CDR3 coding sequence is TGTGCCAGTAGTATAGCTAGCGGGGTAACCTACGAGCAGTACTTC. It codes for CASSIASGVTYEQYF.

This clone has just one count. The chain has TRBV11-2 and TRBJ1-4, with D possibly being TRBD1 (5 bases). Germline values: CDR1 SGHAT, CDR2 FQNNGV. Trimming left V 3 bases short and J 7 bases short, with 18 bases between. The CDR3 covers 16 residues. CDR3 loop: CASSFRGRADVEKLFF. CDR3 sequence (DNA): TGTGCCAGCAGCTTTCGGGGCAGAGCCGATGTTGAAAAACTGTTTTTT. The entire variable domain, with the rest obtained from reference TRBV11-2 and TRBJ1-4, is as follows: EAGVAQSPRYKIIEKRQSVAFWCNPISGHATLYWYQQILGQGPKLLIQFQNNGVVDDSQLPKDRFSAERLKGVDSTLKIQPAKLEDSAVYLCASSFRGRADVEKLFFGSGTQLSVL.

This sequence joins TRBV2 and TRBJ2-3, with 8 nucleotides matching TRBD2. V was pared by 3 bases and J by 3 bases, with 8 bases of the junction left unmatched. The germline V gene encodes CDR1 SNHLY and CDR2 FYNNEI. The CDR3 loop spans 16 amino acids. CDR3 coding DNA: TGTGCCAGCAGTGATCAGCTGGCGGGAGGTACAGATACGCAGTATTTT. It encodes CASSDQLAGGTDTQYF.

The chain is built from TRBV10-2 and TRBJ2-2, with 13 bases that match TRBD2. V dropped 10 bases and J dropped 3; count of bases not matched to a gene: 11. The V gene's germline CDR1 is WSHSY and CDR2 SAAADI. This CDR3 is built from 17 residues. The CDR3 sequence: CATQALAGGWDTGELFF. DNA of the CDR3: TGCGCCACTCAGGCACTAGCGGGGGGGTGGGACACCGGGGAGCTGTTTTTT.

V and J are TRBV7-9 and TRBJ2-3, with a possible D match to TRBD1 (5 bases). This CDR3 region has 17 residues. V lost 4 bases, J lost 0 bases, and 17 bases lay in between. Germline V gene data show CDR1 as SEHNR and CDR2 as FQNEAQ (reference sequence). The CDR3 coding sequence is TGTGCCAGCAGCTCAACCCCTGGGGCAGGGAGCACAGATACGCAGTATTTT. Its protein is CASSSTPGAGSTDTQYF.

This clone appeared a single time. DNA for the CDR3: TGCAGCGTTGGTCCGACAGGGGGTACCGGGGAGCTGTTTTTT. This translates into CSVGPTGGTGELFF. The chain links TRBV29-1 to TRBJ2-2, with 9 bases lining up with TRBD1. V was pared by 4 bases and J by 5 bases, with 5 bases of the junction left unmatched. The CDR3 consists of 14 residues. Germline CDR1 and CDR2: SQVTM and ANQGSEA.

J is TRBJ2-7 and V is TRBV10-3, with 7 bases fitting TRBD1. Germline CDR1 and CDR2: ENHRY and SYGVKD. The CDR3 contains 13 residues. J gave up 7 bases and V 6 bases, and 9 bases lay outside the gene matches. The CDR3 DNA sequence: TGTGCCATCAGAGGGACAGTGGCGGCGGAGCAGTACTTC. Translated: CAIRGTVAAEQYF.

The chain combines TRBV9 with TRBJ2-1; D remains ambiguous. The CDR3 has 12 amino acids. V lost 1 base and J lost 6, with 5 bases in between. CDR1 is SGDLS, CDR2 YYNGEE, per germline. DNA of the CDR3: TGTGCCAGCAGCGTACAAAGCAATGAGCAGTTCTTC. Amino acid sequence: CASSVQSNEQFF. Full variable domain (rest looked up from reference TRBV9 and TRBJ2-1): DSGVTQTPKHLITATGQRVTLRCSPRSGDLSVYWYQQSLDQGLQFLIQYYNGEERAKGNILERFSAQQFPDLHSELNLSSLELGDSALYFCASSVQSNEQFFGPGTRLTVL.

The chain joins TRBV7-9 to TRBJ2-1; 10 nucleotides line up with TRBD2. Trimming at V came to 4 bases and at J to 0 bases, leaving 3 bases not matched to a gene. The CDR3 sequence is 16 residues long. The germline gives CDR1 SEHNR, CDR2 FQNEAQ (reference sequence). As DNA, the CDR3 is TGTGCCAGCAGCTCGCCTAGCGGGAGCTCCTACAATGAGCAGTTCTTC. This encodes CASSSPSGSSYNEQFF.

V usage is TRBV11-2 and J usage is TRBJ2-1, with unresolved D. The CDR3 extends over 9 amino acids. From germline, CDR1 is SGHAT and CDR2 FQNNGV. The V gene lost 4 bases and the J gene lost 10 bases, with 2 bases spanning the gap. The CDR3 spells CASSSEQFF. The DNA for the CDR3 is TGTGCCAGCAGCTCCGAGCAGTTCTTC.

About this clone itself: This same CDR3 is encoded by further DNA sequences in the sample. The V gene is TRBV11-2, the J gene TRBJ2-7; D gene unclear. The CDR3 totals 11 residues. CDR1 SGHAT and CDR2 FQNNGV come from the germline V gene. The V end was cut by 6 bases, the J end by 3 bases, with 6 bases between. Written as DNA, the CDR3 is TGTGCCAGCAGTGACAACTACGAGCAGTACTTC. This codes for CASSDNYEQYF.

The rearrangement joins TRBV29-1 to TRBJ2-1; 9 bases fit TRBD1. This CDR3 region has 14 residues. With 3 bases clipped from V and 9 bases from J, the junction kept 9 bases outside the gene matches. Germline V lookup: CDR1 SQVTM, CDR2 ANQGSEA. The CDR3 DNA is TGCAGCGTTGACCTGGGACAGGGATCGGCTGAGCAGTTCTTC. Translated: CSVDLGQGSAEQFF.

J is TRBJ2-7 and V is TRBV19; D may be TRBD1 or TRBD2 (5 bases each). The germline V gene encodes CDR1 LNHDA and CDR2 SQIVND (reference sequence). V was pared by 2 bases and J by 2 bases, with 10 bases between. The CDR3 is 14 amino acids. The CDR3 loop reads CASSIRDGAYEQYF. In DNA form, the CDR3 reads TGTGCCAGTAGTATAAGGGACGGAGCCTACGAGCAGTACTTC.

A remark on this clone: This sample also contains other DNA sequences that code for the same CDR3. The V gene is TRBV30, the J gene TRBJ2-2, with D perhaps given as TRBD1 or TRBD2 (5 bases each). The length of the CDR3 is 14 residues. Germline V gene lookup returns CDR1 GTSNPN and CDR2 SVGIG (reference sequence). Trimming took 3 bases from V and 0 from J, leaving 8 bases between them. The CDR3 is CAWSGTTNTGELFF. In DNA, the CDR3 is TGTGCCTGGAGCGGGACCACGAACACCGGGGAGCTGTTTTTT.

About this clone itself: The sample contains more than one DNA sequence encoding this CDR3. The V call is TRBV9, the J call TRBJ2-3; D is unresolved. There are 12 residues in the CDR3. Between the trimmed V and J ends, which lost 0 bases and 5 bases, there was a span of 4 bases. CDR1 and CDR2 from the germline V gene are SGDLS and YYNGEE. The CDR3 DNA sequence: TGTGCCAGCAGCGTAGTTGGAGATACGCAGTATTTT. Protein sequence: CASSVVGDTQYF.

V and J are TRBV2 and TRBJ1-6; 8 bases fit TRBD1. CDR3 length: 16 amino acids. The junction had 8 bases not matched to a gene; V was cut back by 4 bases and J by 6 bases. Germline CDR1 is SNHLY and CDR2 is FYNNEI. CDR3 DNA: TGTGCCAGCAGTGGCGGACAGGGTTTTTCTAATTCACCCCTCCACTTT. Translated, it gives CASSGGQGFSNSPLHF.

This chain links TRBV5-8 with TRBJ2-7; D ambiguous. Germline V gene lookup returns CDR1 SGHTS and CDR2 YDEGEE. There are 15 residues in the CDR3. V was trimmed by 0 bases and J by 0 bases, leaving 10 bases between them. The CDR3 DNA sequence: TGTGCCAGCAGCTTGGATAGGTGGAGCTCCTACGAGCAGTACTTC. It translates to CASSLDRWSSYEQYF.

This clone was picked up a small number of times. V is TRBV19 and J is TRBJ1-6, with D unresolved. Trimming removed 6 bases from V and 4 bases from J, with 10 bases in between. Germline CDR1 reads LNHDA; CDR2 reads SQIVND (reference sequence). The CDR3 runs 14 residues. CDR3 in DNA: TGTGCCAGTAGCTTTGACGGATATAATTCACCCCTCCACTTT. As protein: CASSFDGYNSPLHF.